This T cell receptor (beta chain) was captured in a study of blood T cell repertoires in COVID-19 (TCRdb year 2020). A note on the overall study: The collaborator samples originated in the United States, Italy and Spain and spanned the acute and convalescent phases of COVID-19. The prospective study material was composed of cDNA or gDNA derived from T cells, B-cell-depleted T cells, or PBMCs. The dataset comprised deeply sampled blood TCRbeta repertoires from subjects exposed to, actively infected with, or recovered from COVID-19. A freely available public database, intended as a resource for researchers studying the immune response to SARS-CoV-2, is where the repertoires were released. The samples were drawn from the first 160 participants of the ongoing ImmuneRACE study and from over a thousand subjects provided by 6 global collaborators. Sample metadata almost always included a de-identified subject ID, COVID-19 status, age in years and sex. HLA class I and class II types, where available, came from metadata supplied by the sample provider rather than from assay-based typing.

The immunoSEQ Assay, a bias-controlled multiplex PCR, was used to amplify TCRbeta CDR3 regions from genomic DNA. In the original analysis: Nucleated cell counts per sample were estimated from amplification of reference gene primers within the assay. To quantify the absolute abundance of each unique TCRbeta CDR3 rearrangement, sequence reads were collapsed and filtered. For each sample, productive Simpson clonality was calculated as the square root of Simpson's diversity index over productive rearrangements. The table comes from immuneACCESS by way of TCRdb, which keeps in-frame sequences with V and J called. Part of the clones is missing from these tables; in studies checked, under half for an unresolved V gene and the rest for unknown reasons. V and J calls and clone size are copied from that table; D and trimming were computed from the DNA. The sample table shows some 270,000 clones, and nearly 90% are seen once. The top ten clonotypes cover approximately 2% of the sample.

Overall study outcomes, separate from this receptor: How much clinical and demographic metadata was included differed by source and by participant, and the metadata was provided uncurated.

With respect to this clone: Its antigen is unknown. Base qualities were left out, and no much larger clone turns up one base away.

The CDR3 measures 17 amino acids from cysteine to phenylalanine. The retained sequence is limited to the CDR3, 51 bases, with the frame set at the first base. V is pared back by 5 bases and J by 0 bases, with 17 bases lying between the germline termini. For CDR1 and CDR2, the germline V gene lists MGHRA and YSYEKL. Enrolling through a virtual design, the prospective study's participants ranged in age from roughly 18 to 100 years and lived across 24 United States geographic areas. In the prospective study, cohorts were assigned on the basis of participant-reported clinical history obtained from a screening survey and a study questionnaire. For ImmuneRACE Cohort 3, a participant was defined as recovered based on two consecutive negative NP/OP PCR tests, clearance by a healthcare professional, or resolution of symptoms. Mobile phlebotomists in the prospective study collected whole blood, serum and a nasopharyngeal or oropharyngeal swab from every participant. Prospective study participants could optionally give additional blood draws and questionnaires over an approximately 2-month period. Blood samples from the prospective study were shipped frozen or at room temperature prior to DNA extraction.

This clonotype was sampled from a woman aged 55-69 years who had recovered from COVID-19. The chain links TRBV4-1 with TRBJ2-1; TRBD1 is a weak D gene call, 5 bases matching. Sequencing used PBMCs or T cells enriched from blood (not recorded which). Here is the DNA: TGCGCCAGCAGCTATACCCCAAGGGGTACCTCCTACAATGAGCAGTTCTTC. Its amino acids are CASSYTPRGTSYNEQFF.